Listed below are T cell receptor beta chains from one sample, sequenced in a study of T-cell memory formation after mild COVID-19. Via MiXCR, TCRdb re-called the 5' RACE reads, giving one row per CDR3 protein. The sample includes 200,000 to 250,000 distinct CDR3 sequences, just over 9.5% of them seen just once. The source material was PBMCs or a T cell subset sorted from them (not recorded which). All receptors derive from a man between 18 and 29 years old who had mild COVID-19 (a few samples of this study predate the infection). Cell type and time point are not known. CDR3s include the opening cysteine and the closing phenylalanine or tryptophan. The D gene is left open where the match is weak. Expanded clones are given a class, and other clones once, few, many or no size at all.

>16|many|TRBV7-8|TRBJ2-2|-
CASSLRNSLNTGELFF
TGTGCCAGCAGCTTACGGAACAGCCTGAACACCGGGGAGCTGTTTTTT
>15|-|TRBV5-4|TRBJ2-3|-
CASSMEGTRSDTQYF
TGTGCCAGCAGCATGGAGGGGACACGATCGGATACGCAGTATTTT
>17|few|TRBV23-1|TRBJ2-3|-
CASSQPPSEPNTDTQYF
TGCGCCAGCAGTCAACCGCCGTCGGAGCCCAACACAGATACGCAGTATTTT
>11|-|TRBV20-1|TRBJ2-1|-
CSASQGNEQFF
TGCAGTGCAAGCCAGGGCAATGAGCAGTTCTTC
>15|many|TRBV18|TRBJ1-2|TRBD1
CASSLEATGTYGYTF
TGTGCCAGCTCCCTGGAGGCGACAGGGACATATGGCTACACCTTC
>13|many|TRBV7-2|TRBJ2-7|TRBD1
CASSSGTGYEQYF
TGTGCCAGCAGCTCTGGGACAGGCTACGAGCAGTACTTC
>13|-|TRBV2|TRBJ1-4|-
CASSGTTNEKLFF
TGTGCCAGCAGTGGCACAACTAATGAAAAACTGTTTTTT
>17|few|TRBV5-6|TRBJ2-1|TRBD2
CASSGETSGGSYNEQFF
TGTGCCAGCAGCGGGGAGACTAGCGGGGGTTCCTACAATGAGCAGTTCTTC
>15|-|TRBV9|TRBJ2-2|TRBD2
CASSVRSGGPGELFF
TGTGCCAGCAGCGTGCGTAGCGGGGGGCCCGGGGAGCTGTTTTTT
>14|many|TRBV5-6|TRBJ1-1|-
CASSLVSGIRSVFF
TGTGCCAGCAGCTTGGTTTCGGGGATTCGTTCGGTTTTCTTT
>13|-|TRBV5-1|TRBJ1-1|TRBD1
CASSQDRATEAFF
TGCGCCAGCAGCCAGGACAGGGCGACTGAAGCTTTCTTT
>14|few|TRBV5-1|TRBJ1-1|TRBD1
CASSLGSRGSEAFF
TGCGCCAGCAGCTTGGGGAGCAGGGGGTCTGAAGCTTTCTTT
>14|many|TRBV7-3|TRBJ2-2|TRBD1
CASGIDRVPGELFF
TGTGCCAGCGGTATCGACAGGGTGCCCGGGGAGCTGTTTTTT
>15|-|TRBV12-3/TRBV12-4|TRBJ2-7|TRBD1
CASSTRQGKRYEQYF
TGTGCCAGCAGTACGCGACAGGGGAAACGCTACGAGCAGTACTTC
>13|-|TRBV5-1|TRBJ2-2|-
CASSQGLAGELFF
TGCGCCAGCAGCCAAGGACTGGCGGGGGAGCTGTTTTTT
>12|many|TRBV6-1|TRBJ1-2|-
CASSERGYGYTF
TGTGCCAGCAGTGAGAGGGGCTATGGCTACACCTTC
>15|many|TRBV7-9|TRBJ1-3|-
CASSLAGSWGDTIYF
TGTGCCAGCAGCTTAGCAGGATCCTGGGGCGACACCATATATTTT
>14|few|TRBV7-6|TRBJ2-1|TRBD2
CASGPGGGLDEQFF
TGTGCCAGCGGCCCCGGCGGGGGGCTGGATGAGCAGTTCTTC
>13|few|TRBV18|TRBJ1-1|-
CASSPQKNTEAFF
TGTGCCAGCTCACCACAGAAGAACACTGAAGCTTTCTTT
>16|few|TRBV4-1|TRBJ2-1|TRBD1
CASSQGPGQGHDEQFF
TGCGCCAGCAGCCAAGGACCGGGACAGGGTCACGATGAGCAGTTCTTC
>15|few|TRBV12-5|TRBJ1-5|-
CASAPRVTKDQPQHF
TGTGCTAGTGCCCCCCGGGTGACAAAAGATCAGCCCCAGCATTTT
>14|-|TRBV18|TRBJ1-5|-
CASSPPHGTQPQHF
TGTGCCAGCTCACCACCACACGGGACTCAGCCCCAGCATTTT
>13|many|TRBV6-1|TRBJ1-2|-
CASKRVGDYGYTF
TGTGCCAGCAAGAGGGTTGGGGACTATGGCTACACCTTC
>13|-|TRBV5-1|TRBJ2-2|-
CASSIQAPGELFF
TGCGCCAGCAGCATACAGGCTCCCGGGGAGCTGTTTTTT
>15|few|TRBV4-3|TRBJ1-4|TRBD1
CASSRIGQGNEKLFF
TGCGCCAGCAGCCGTATCGGACAGGGTAATGAAAAACTGTTTTTT
>15|few|TRBV6-5|TRBJ1-3|-
CASSREGKGGNTIYF
TGTGCCAGCTCAAGGGAGGGAAAGGGTGGAAACACCATATATTTT
>16|-|TRBV11-2|TRBJ1-3|TRBD1
CASSLVAGGDGNTIYF
TGTGCCAGCAGCTTAGTTGCAGGGGGAGACGGAAACACCATATATTTT
>16|-|TRBV7-2|TRBJ2-1|TRBD2
CASSFVGLAGNNEQFF
TGTGCCAGCAGCTTCGTTGGACTAGCGGGGAACAATGAGCAGTTCTTC
>14|-|TRBV7-2|TRBJ1-2|-
CASSQGGSAYGYTF
TGTGCCAGCAGCCAAGGAGGCAGCGCCTATGGCTACACCTTC
>12|-|TRBV5-6|TRBJ2-3|-
CASGDTGAVWYF
TGTGCCAGCGGGGATACCGGGGCGGTCTGGTATTTT
>12|many|TRBV25-1|TRBJ1-2|-
CASRGIREGYTF
TGTGCCAGCCGGGGTATCCGGGAGGGCTACACCTTC
>15|-|TRBV28|TRBJ2-3|-
CASSSPGGRTDTQYF
TGTGCCAGCAGTTCCCCCGGGGGCCGCACAGATACGCAGTATTTT
>15|few|TRBV12-3/TRBV12-4|TRBJ2-4|TRBD2
CASTLTSGGRNIQYF
TGTGCCAGCACTCTTACTAGCGGGGGACGGAACATTCAGTACTTC
>14|many|TRBV7-2|TRBJ2-3|TRBD1
CASSETGATDTQYF
TGTGCCAGCAGCGAGACAGGGGCCACAGATACGCAGTATTTT
>15|-|TRBV6-5|TRBJ1-5|TRBD1
CASRDQGAGNQPQHF
TGTGCCAGCAGAGACCAGGGGGCTGGCAATCAGCCCCAGCATTTT
>16|-|TRBV11-2|TRBJ2-3|-
CASSLNTGISTDTQYF
TGTGCCAGCAGCTTAAATACAGGTATCAGCACAGATACGCAGTATTTT
>13|-|TRBV11-3|TRBJ1-1|-
CASSSTSRQEAFF
TGTGCCAGCAGCTCAACCAGTAGACAGGAAGCTTTCTTT
>15|many|TRBV12-3/TRBV12-4|TRBJ2-1|TRBD1
CASSLARGITYEQFF
TGTGCCAGCAGTTTAGCCAGGGGGATTACATATGAGCAGTTCTTC
>16|-|TRBV9|TRBJ2-3|TRBD2
CASSVDLAGVQDTQYF
TGTGCCAGCAGCGTAGATCTAGCGGGGGTTCAAGATACGCAGTATTTT
>13|-|TRBV3-1|TRBJ2-1|-
CASSLRVRDEQFF
TGTGCCAGCAGCCTTAGGGTGCGGGATGAGCAGTTCTTC